These 3 T cell receptor beta chains were sequenced from one sample in a study of shared clonotypes between healthy human individuals. Sequenced by immunoSEQ multiplex PCR; TCRdb stores in-frame clones only, minus some. The data contain more than 2 million clones, about 94% of them singletons. The sample taken for sequencing was naive CD4+ T cells sorted from blood. Subset in this sample: CD45RA+ positively selected. All receptors come from a man younger than 30 in good health.

This sequence joins TRBV4-3 and TRBJ2-4, with D possibly called TRBD1 or TRBD2 (5 bases each). V shed 0 bases and J shed 3 bases, with 21 bases lying between them. Germline V lookup: CDR1 LGHNA, CDR2 YSLEER. The CDR3 runs 19 residues. This chain's CDR3 is CASSQDLSGLLGGKNIQYF. CDR3 coding DNA: TGCGCCAGCAGCCAAGACCTTTCAGGGCTATTAGGAGGCAAAAACATTCAGTACTTC.

The chain couples TRBV5-1 to TRBJ1-1; D remains unclear. Trimming cost V 0 bases and J 1 base, with 7 bases left between them. The germline gives CDR1 SGHRS, CDR2 YFSETQ. The CDR3 totals 14 residues. CDR3 in amino acids: CASSLGGKNTEAFF. The CDR3 DNA is TGCGCCAGCAGCTTGGGGGGAAAGAACACTGAAGCTTTCTTT. The full variable domain, with the rest looked up from reference TRBV5-1 and TRBJ1-1, is KAGVTQTPRYLIKTRGQQVTLSCSPISGHRSVSWYQQTPGQGLQFLFEYFSETQRNKGNFPGRFSGRQFSNSRSEMNVSTLELGDSALYLCASSLGGKNTEAFFGQGTRLTVV.

This chain links TRBV28 with TRBJ2-3; 9 nucleotides agree with TRBD1. The ends lost 7 bases at V and 8 bases at J; junction bases unmatched: 19. Germline V gives CDR1 MDHEN, CDR2 SYDVKM. CDR3 length: 17 residues. CDR3 DNA sequence: TGTGCCAGCATTCCTCAATCGGCCGGGACAGGGAGATTTACGCAGTATTTT. Protein product: CASIPQSAGTGRFTQYF. Supplemented by reference TRBV28 and TRBJ2-3, the full variable domain reads DVKVTQSSRYLVKRTGEKVFLECVQDMDHENMFWYRQDPGLGLRLIYFSYDVKMKEKGDIPEGYSVSREKKERFSLILESASTNQTSMYLCASIPQSAGTGRFTQYFGPGTRLTVL.